The rows below give T cell receptor beta chains drawn from one sample of a study of OX40 agonist ivuxolimab in advanced cancers. Repertoires were generated with immunoSEQ multiplex PCR, while TCRdb's copy carries only in-frame clones and drops some. The sample records nearly 80,000 clones, roughly 84% being singletons. The source was CD4+ or CD8+ T cells sorted from blood, collected in a trial of the OX40 agonist ivuxolimab. Receptors were obtained from an adult with an advanced solid tumor such as melanoma, head and neck, liver or kidney cancer. Both conserved end residues are part of each CDR3.

v_call	j_call	cdr3_aa
TRBV10-3	TRBJ2-1	CAISNGLAVQSSYNEQFF
TRBV7-9	TRBJ2-3	CASRERTGVTTDTQYF
TRBV7-8	TRBJ2-7	CASREADHSYEQYF
TRBV28	TRBJ2-2	CASRGGQGKSGELFF
TRBV25-1	TRBJ2-3	CASSSTHTDTQYF
TRBV30	TRBJ1-3	CAWSVGLGTGWSGNTIYF
TRBV7-6	TRBJ1-5	CASSPRAYSNQPQHF
TRBV19	TRBJ1-1	CASRDTQNTEAFF
TRBV7-9	TRBJ2-7	CASSFGTAYEQYF
TRBV11-2	TRBJ2-5	CASSDGPFQETQYF
TRBV2	TRBJ2-1	CASSLPRGYNEQFF
TRBV28	TRBJ2-2	CASKSEESYTGELFF
TRBV30	TRBJ1-2	CAWELGSSYGYTF
TRBV11-2	TRBJ2-3	CASSLASDTQYF
TRBV9	TRBJ2-1	CASSVATYNEQFF
TRBV7-3	TRBJ2-1	CASSSLNSGEQFF
TRBV6-5	TRBJ2-1	CASSPGLASELGQFF
TRBV11-3	TRBJ1-4	CASSLGWDSSATNEKLFF
TRBV7-2	TRBJ2-1	CASSSNDNEQFF
TRBV25-1	TRBJ2-3	CASSDRTTTDTQYF
TRBV19	TRBJ2-5	CASTDAGVGAQYF
TRBV18	TRBJ1-2	CASSSSTGGYTF
TRBV18	TRBJ2-1	CASSTNLGNEQFF
TRBV25-1	TRBJ2-5	CASSESGTGVEETQYF
TRBV27	TRBJ2-1	CASALAGGGNEQFF
TRBV5-1	TRBJ2-2	CASSFPGGELFF
TRBV28	TRBJ2-2	CASSHGHWANTGELFF
TRBV2	TRBJ2-5	CASRGWETQYF
TRBV18	TRBJ1-1	CASSQSSGTMNTEAFF
TRBV4-1	TRBJ2-7	CASSGGLGYEQYF
TRBV19	TRBJ2-7	CASIQRHGGTEQYF
TRBV7-8	TRBJ2-3	CASSLLRPDTQYF
TRBV20-1	TRBJ2-7	CSALQYYEQYF
TRBV18	TRBJ2-2	CASSPPGRESIGELFF
TRBV9	TRBJ1-6	CASSGPAGRNSPLHF
TRBV2	TRBJ2-1	CASRYSLAAGGNYNEQFF
TRBV27	TRBJ2-7	CASISSWGVSYEQYF
TRBV2	TRBJ2-1	CASNQNTISDEQFF
TRBV5-4	TRBJ2-2	CASSLVVNTGELFF
TRBV6-1	TRBJ2-3	CATPAPGTAQYF
TRBV7-2	TRBJ2-7	CASSSKLAEQYF
TRBV9	TRBJ2-6	CASSVGDNSGANVLTF
TRBV28	TRBJ2-4	CASSKTRIGKNIQYF
TRBV7-9	TRBJ2-1	CASSLTSGYYNEQFF
TRBV9	TRBJ2-1	CASSFRADGERSNEQFF
TRBV21-1	TRBJ2-7	CASSNTGQSYEQYF
TRBV7-9	TRBJ2-3	CASSFSDTQYF
TRBV7-2	TRBJ2-3	CASSLKTGPHWDTQYF